This TCR beta chain originates from a study of CD8+CD57+ T cells in acquired aplastic anemia. Investigators profiled TCR beta VDJ and CDR3 from genomic DNA template. TCRdb re-derived calls from the reads in MiXCR, one entry per CDR3 protein. The data hold hundreds of thousands of distinct CDR3 sequences, with 65% to 80% observed a single time. The CDR3 spans 15 residues. V lost 7 bases and J 5 bases, leaving 19 bases between the germline ends. Germline V lookup: CDR1 KGHDR, CDR2 SFDVKD. Sequencing used sorted CD4+, CD8+, or CD8+CD57+ T cells (not recorded which) from PBMCs. This TCR came from a human donor in good health, serving as a control. The J gene is TRBJ1-2, the V gene TRBV24-1, with D possibly matching TRBD1 (5 bases). Here the CDR3 reads CATRGEGTAVYGYTF. CDR3 in DNA: TGTGCCACCAGGGGCGAGGGGACCGCCGTTTATGGCTACACCTTC.